These T cell receptor beta chains were read from a single sample in a study of blood T cell repertoires in COVID-19. The protocol was immunoSEQ multiplex PCR, while the TCRdb copy is restricted to in-frame clones and leaves out a portion. The repertoire holds 9,500 to 11,000 clones, with 80% as singletons. What was sequenced was peripheral blood. Receptors originate from a man aged 65-85 years with active COVID-19. Both conserved end residues are part of each CDR3. Fields, in order: clone size, V gene, D gene, J gene, CDR3 protein, CDR3 DNA. The D gene is left open where the match is weak. Size tells how often a clone was seen (once, few, many) or the class of an expanded clone, and some rows leave it out.

>NA|TRBV2|NA|TRBJ2-2
CASRMRQTNTGELFF
TGTGCCAGCAGAATGAGACAGACCAACACCGGGGAGCTGTTTTTT
>NA|TRBV9|TRBD1|TRBJ2-2
CASSPQTGKDGELFF
TGTGCCAGCAGCCCCCAGACAGGGAAAGACGGGGAGCTGTTTTTT
>few|TRBV4-2|NA|TRBJ2-3
CASSQSGSGTDTQYF
TGTGCCAGCAGCCAAAGCGGGTCGGGTACAGATACGCAGTATTTT
>once|TRBV19|TRBD1|TRBJ1-5
CAIGDRASQPQHF
TGTGCCATAGGAGACAGGGCGAGTCAGCCCCAGCATTTT
>NA|TRBV3-1/TRBV3-2|NA|TRBJ2-7
CASSLRGEQYF
TGTGCCAGCAGCCTTCGCGGTGAGCAGTACTTC
>NA|TRBV28|TRBD1|TRBJ2-1
CASKGTGGLYNEQFF
TGTGCCAGCAAAGGGACAGGAGGATTATACAATGAGCAGTTCTTC
>NA|TRBV18|TRBD1|TRBJ1-1
CASSPGTGGQAFF
TGTGCCAGCTCACCTGGGACAGGGGGACAAGCTTTCTTT
>NA|TRBV10-2|TRBD1|TRBJ2-7
CATEKGQGTYEQYF
TGCGCCACCGAGAAGGGACAGGGGACCTACGAGCAGTACTTC
>NA|TRBV7-9|NA|TRBJ1-1
CASSMLLGIEGTEAFF
TGTGCCAGCAGCATGCTCTTGGGCATTGAAGGCACTGAAGCTTTCTTT
>NA|TRBV4-3|NA|TRBJ1-2
CASSQGTNYGYTF
TGCGCCAGCAGCCAAGGGACAAACTATGGCTACACCTTC
>NA|TRBV29-1|NA|TRBJ1-4
CSVEEQSNEKLFF
TGCAGCGTTGAGGAACAGTCTAATGAAAAACTGTTTTTT
>few|TRBV11-2|TRBD2|TRBJ2-3
CASSLGASGRTDTQYF
TGTGCCAGCAGCTTAGGGGCTAGCGGACGCACAGATACGCAGTATTTT
>few|TRBV3-1/TRBV3-2|NA|TRBJ1-5
CASSQQGFGNQPQHF
TGTGCCAGCAGCCAACAGGGGTTTGGCAATCAGCCCCAGCATTTT
>NA|TRBV7-6|TRBD2|TRBJ2-1
CASSLEVLRGAEQFF
TGTGCCAGCAGCTTAGAGGTTCTGCGGGGGGCTGAGCAGTTCTTC
>NA|TRBV19|NA|TRBJ1-4
CASSQGGATNEKLFF
TGTGCCAGTAGCCAAGGGGGTGCAACTAATGAAAAACTGTTTTTT
>NA|TRBV7-2|NA|TRBJ1-4
CASSLRGGQTTNEKLFF
TGTGCCAGCAGCTTAAGGGGAGGGCAGACAACTAATGAAAAACTGTTTTTT
>NA|TRBV19|NA|TRBJ2-7
CASSTLTAGPLGLNYEQYF
TGTGCCAGTAGTACCCTAACAGCAGGACCCCTGGGGCTAAACTACGAGCAGTACTTC
>few|TRBV29-1|TRBD1|TRBJ1-1
CSVRAVRGTEAFF
TGCAGCGTTCGTGCTGTCAGGGGGACTGAAGCTTTCTTT
>NA|TRBV6-1|TRBD1|TRBJ2-1
CASSDGTGNNEQFF
TGTGCCAGCAGTGACGGGACAGGTAACAATGAGCAGTTCTTC
>few|TRBV19|NA|TRBJ1-2
CASSIDTGTYGYTF
TGTGCCAGTAGTATCGATACAGGGACCTATGGCTACACCTTC
>NA|TRBV11-3|NA|TRBJ2-7
CASSLAPGYEQYF
TGTGCCAGCAGCCTCGCGCCGGGGTACGAGCAGTACTTC
>NA|TRBV5-6|NA|TRBJ1-5
CASNSEDQPQHF
TGTGCCAGCAACTCTGAGGATCAGCCCCAGCATTTT
>NA|TRBV5-1|NA|TRBJ2-5
CASSLGRETQYF
TGCGCCAGCTCCCTCGGCAGGGAGACCCAGTACTTC
>few|TRBV18|NA|TRBJ2-1
CASSQDLGWGTYNEQFF
TGTGCCAGCTCACAGGACTTGGGGTGGGGTACCTACAATGAGCAGTTCTTC
>NA|TRBV7-9|TRBD1|TRBJ2-3
CASSWGTVTDTQYF
TGTGCCAGCAGCTGGGGGACAGTCACAGATACGCAGTATTTT
>NA|TRBV28|NA|TRBJ1-5
CASRLRGGDQPQHF
TGTGCCAGCAGGCTGAGGGGGGGGGATCAGCCCCAGCATTTT
>NA|TRBV5-1|NA|TRBJ1-2
CASSLDARGGYTF
TGCGCCAGCAGCTTGGATGCACGGGGTGGCTACACCTTC
>NA|TRBV3-1/TRBV3-2|NA|TRBJ2-3
CASSQKPRTDTQYF
TGTGCCAGCAGCCAAAAGCCGCGCACAGATACGCAGTATTTT
>NA|TRBV27|TRBD2|TRBJ2-5
CASSFWGGETQYF
TGTGCCAGCAGTTTTTGGGGGGGTGAGACCCAGTACTTC
>NA|TRBV28|TRBD1|TRBJ1-1
CASSLGGQGPEAFF
TGTGCCAGCAGTTTAGGTGGACAGGGCCCTGAAGCTTTCTTT
>NA|TRBV28|NA|TRBJ1-6
CATRVREDNSPLHF
TGTGCCACCCGTGTGCGGGAAGATAATTCACCCCTCCACTTT
>NA|TRBV3-1/TRBV3-2|TRBD1|TRBJ1-3
CASSQMTGIGNTIYF
TGTGCCAGCAGCCAAATGACAGGGATAGGAAACACCATATATTTT
>NA|TRBV7-9|TRBD1|TRBJ1-1
CASSLQGGTGLAEAFF
TGTGCCAGCAGCCTCCAGGGGGGGACAGGGTTAGCTGAAGCTTTCTTT
>NA|TRBV6-1|TRBD1|TRBJ2-2
CASSEVRTGWSTGELFF
TGTGCCAGCAGTGAAGTACGGACAGGGTGGAGCACCGGGGAGCTGTTTTTT
>few|TRBV6-2/TRBV6-3|NA|TRBJ1-3
CASSSTNSGNTIYF
TGTGCCAGCAGTTCAACAAACTCTGGAAACACCATATATTTT
>NA|TRBV27|NA|TRBJ1-6
CASSIPPGGSYNSPLHF
TGTGCCAGCAGTATACCCCCGGGGGGGTCCTATAATTCACCCCTCCACTTT
>NA|TRBV7-2|TRBD2|TRBJ2-5
CASSFSPSGGATQYF
TGTGCCAGCAGCTTCAGCCCTAGCGGTGGTGCGACCCAGTACTTC
>NA|TRBV2|NA|TRBJ1-3
CASSDSEGNTIYF
TGTGCCAGCAGTGACTCAGAAGGAAACACCATATATTTT
>NA|TRBV6-5|NA|TRBJ2-7
CANAPAQGYEQYF
TGTGCCAACGCCCCGGCTCAGGGCTACGAGCAGTACTTC
>NA|TRBV5-1|NA|TRBJ2-7
CASSLEPSSYEQYF
TGCGCCAGCAGCTTGGAACCCAGCTCCTACGAGCAGTACTTC
>NA|TRBV7-8|NA|TRBJ2-2
CASSLVGRNTGELFF
TGTGCCAGCAGCTTAGTTGGCAGAAACACCGGGGAGCTGTTTTTT